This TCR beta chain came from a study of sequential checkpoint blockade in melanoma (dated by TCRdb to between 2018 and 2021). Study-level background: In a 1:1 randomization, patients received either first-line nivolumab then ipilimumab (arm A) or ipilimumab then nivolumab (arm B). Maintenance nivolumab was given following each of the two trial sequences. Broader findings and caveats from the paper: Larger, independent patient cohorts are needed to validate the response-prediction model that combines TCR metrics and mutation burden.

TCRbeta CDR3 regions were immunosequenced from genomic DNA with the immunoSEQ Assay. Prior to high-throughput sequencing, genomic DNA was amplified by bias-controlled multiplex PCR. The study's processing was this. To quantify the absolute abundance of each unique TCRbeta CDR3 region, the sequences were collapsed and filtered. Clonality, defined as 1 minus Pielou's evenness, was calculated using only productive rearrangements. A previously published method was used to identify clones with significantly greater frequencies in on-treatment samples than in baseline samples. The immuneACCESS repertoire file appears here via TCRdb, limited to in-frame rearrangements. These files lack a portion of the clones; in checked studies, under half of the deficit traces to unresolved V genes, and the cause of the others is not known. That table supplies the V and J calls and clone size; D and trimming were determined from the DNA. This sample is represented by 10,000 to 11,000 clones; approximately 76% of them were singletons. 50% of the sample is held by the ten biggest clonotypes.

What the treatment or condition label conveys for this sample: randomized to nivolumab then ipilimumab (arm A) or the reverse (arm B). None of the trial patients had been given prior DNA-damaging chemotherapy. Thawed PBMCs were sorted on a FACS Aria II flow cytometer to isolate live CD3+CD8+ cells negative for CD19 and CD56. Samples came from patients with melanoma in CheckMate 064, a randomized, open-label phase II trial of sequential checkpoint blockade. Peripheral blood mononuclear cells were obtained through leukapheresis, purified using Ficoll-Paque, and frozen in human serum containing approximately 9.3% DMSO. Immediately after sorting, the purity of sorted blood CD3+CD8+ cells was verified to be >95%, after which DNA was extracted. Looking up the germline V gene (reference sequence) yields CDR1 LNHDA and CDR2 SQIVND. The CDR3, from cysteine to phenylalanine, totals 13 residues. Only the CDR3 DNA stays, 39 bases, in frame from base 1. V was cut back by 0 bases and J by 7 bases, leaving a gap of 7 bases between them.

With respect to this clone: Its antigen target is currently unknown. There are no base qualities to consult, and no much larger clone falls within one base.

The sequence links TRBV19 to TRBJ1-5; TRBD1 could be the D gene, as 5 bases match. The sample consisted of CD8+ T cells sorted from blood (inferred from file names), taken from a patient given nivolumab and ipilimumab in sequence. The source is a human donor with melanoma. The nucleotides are TGTGCCAGTAGTATAGAGGGGCTACAGCCCCAGCATTTT. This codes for CASSIEGLQPQHF.